The source of this T cell receptor (beta chain) is a study of response to subunit inactivated influenza vaccine. Study conclusions and caveats: The authors suggested that every seasonal influenza vaccination recruits few new T cells.

TCRdb ran MiXCR on the RT-PCR reads and lists one entry per CDR3 protein. The sample lists about 540,000 distinct CDR3 sequences, 12% to 15% occurring once. Germline lookup yields CDR1 SEHNR and CDR2 FQNEAQ (reference sequence). The length of the CDR3 is 16 residues. Trimming stripped 8 bases from V and 0 bases from J, with 14 bases between. With respect to this clonotype: The antigen remains undetermined.

J is TRBJ2-6 and V is TRBV7-9, with a possible D match to TRBD2 (5 bases). This sequence was found in a man aged 50 to 59 who received an inactivated influenza vaccine. The input for sequencing was PBMCs from blood, taken 11 to 12 days after vaccination. CDR3 DNA: TGTGCCAGCTCCAGACGCGGGCGCTCTGGGGCCAACGTCCTGACTTTC. It codes for CASSRRGRSGANVLTF.